The 20 T cell receptor beta chains presented below share a single source sample, sequenced in a study of shared clonotypes between healthy human individuals. Produced via immunoSEQ multiplex PCR; TCRdb's table is partial and in-frame only. The sample records 550,000 to 700,000 clones, roughly 73% being singletons. Sequencing used memory CD4+ T cells sorted from blood. The subset was: CD45RA-negative fraction. The receptors derive from a woman in her twenties or thirties in good health.

The chain joins TRBV5-1 to TRBJ2-7; 9 bases align to TRBD1. The length of the CDR3 is 14 residues. CDR1 and CDR2 (germline): SGHRS, YFSETQ. The V gene end was trimmed by 7 bases and the J gene end by 2 bases; junction bases not matched to a gene: 7. CDR3 sequence reads: CASAVRQGAYEQYF. The CDR3 DNA sequence: TGCGCCAGCGCCGTCCGACAGGGGGCCTACGAGCAGTACTTC.

The table lists this clone with a count of one. V is TRBV5-1 and J is TRBJ2-7; no firm D call. V dropped 0 bases and J dropped 3 bases, with 10 bases sitting between them. The CDR3 spans 14 residues. CDR1 and CDR2 (germline): SGHRS, YFSETQ. CDR3 sequence: CASSLATDNYEQYF. The DNA for the CDR3 is TGCGCCAGCAGCTTGGCTACAGACAACTACGAGCAGTACTTC.

This clone was seen a handful of times. V and J are TRBV7-7 and TRBJ2-2, with D perhaps TRBD1 (5 bases). Trimming stripped 5 bases from V and 1 base from J, with 14 bases between. This CDR3 has 16 amino acids. Germline CDR1 is SSHAT and CDR2 is FNYEAQ (reference sequence). CDR3 region: CASSPLGQGNTGELFF. CDR3 coding DNA: TGTGCCAGCAGCCCACTCGGCCAGGGGAACACCGGGGAGCTGTTTTTT.

This chain links TRBV12-5 with TRBJ1-2; D is uncertain. With 5 bases removed from V and 2 bases from J, the gap between germline ends came to 21 bases. There are 17 residues in the CDR3. Germline CDR1 LGHNT, CDR2 FRNRAP. The CDR3 reads CASGQSSHTGRNYGYTF. The CDR3 nucleotides read TGTGCTAGTGGTCAATCTTCACACACGGGCAGGAACTATGGCTACACCTTC.

The gene calls are TRBV11-3 and TRBJ2-2, with D tentatively TRBD1 (5 bases). Germline assignment: CDR1 SGHNT and CDR2 YENEEA. V was shortened by 1 base and J by 0 bases, with 9 bases between the two germline ends. The CDR3 spans 16 residues. CDR3 amino acids: CASSLAWGTNTGELFF. In nucleotides, the CDR3 is TGTGCCAGCAGCTTAGCTTGGGGCACGAACACCGGGGAGCTGTTTTTT.

This clone was observed a handful of times. The chain links TRBV9 to TRBJ2-7, with 8 bases matching TRBD2. After removal of 4 bases from V and 5 bases from J, the junction contained 14 bases not matched to a gene. The germline gives CDR1 SGDLS, CDR2 YYNGEE. The CDR3 extends over 16 amino acids. DNA for the CDR3: TGTGCCAGCAGCCCCCCCTGGGGCGGGAGGACCCACGAGCAGTACTTC. Translated, it gives CASSPPWGGRTHEQYF.

The chain has TRBV19 and TRBJ2-7; 7 nucleotides align to TRBD1. The CDR3 consists of 14 residues. Germline V CDR1 and CDR2: LNHDA, SQIVND (reference sequence). Trimming cost V 3 bases and J 2 bases; bases outside gene matches: 4. CDR3 DNA: TGTGCCAGTAGTATTACGGGACAGACCTACGAGCAGTACTTC. It encodes CASSITGQTYEQYF.

The rearrangement uses TRBV6-1 and TRBJ1-2, with 12 bases lining up with TRBD1. Germline V gene data show CDR1 as MNHNS and CDR2 as SASEGT. The J segment lost 8 bases and the V segment lost 7 bases, leaving 8 bases of the junction unmatched. The CDR3 length is 14 residues. This CDR3 reads CASTAGQGAWGYTF. CDR3 in DNA: TGTGCCAGCACCGCGGGACAGGGGGCCTGGGGCTACACCTTC.

In regard to this clone: The same CDR3 is also encoded by other DNA sequences in this sample. This chain uses TRBV7-9 with TRBJ1-1, with D maybe TRBD1 (6 bases). V was cut by 1 base and J by 5 bases, with 8 bases left in between. Germline-derived CDR1 and CDR2 are SEHNR and FQNEAQ (reference sequence). This CDR3 region has 13 residues. The CDR3 region has the DNA TGTGCCAGCAGCTTAGAGGGGGGTACTGAAGCTTTCTTT. Its protein product is CASSLEGGTEAFF.

This clone was observed a few times. The CDR3 here is CASRRLAGSRNEQFF. The DNA for the CDR3 is TGTGCCAGCCGGAGACTAGCGGGGTCCAGGAATGAGCAGTTCTTC. V and J are TRBV7-2 and TRBJ2-1; the match to TRBD2 covers 11 bases. The germline gives CDR1 SGHTA, CDR2 FQGNSA. The CDR3 spans 15 residues. Germline trimming cut 8 bases from V and 7 bases from J; bases unmatched to any gene: 10. The whole variable domain, filled in from reference TRBV7-2 and TRBJ2-1, reads GAGVSQSPSNKVTEKGKDVELRCDPISGHTALYWYRQSLGQGLEFLIYFQGNSAPDKSGLPSDRFSAERTGGSVSTLTIQRTQQEDSAVYLCASRRLAGSRNEQFFGPGTRLTVL.

V is TRBV5-1 and J is TRBJ2-5; TRBD2 aligns across 11 bases. Germline-derived CDR1 and CDR2 are SGHRS and YFSETQ. CDR3 length: 15 residues. The V and J ends lost 1 base and 7 bases, in that order; junction bases with no gene match: 6. CDR3 region: CASSLQLAGVGTQYF. The CDR3 nucleotides read TGCGCCAGCAGCTTGCAACTAGCGGGAGTGGGGACCCAGTACTTC.

V gene TRBV4-1 combines with J gene TRBJ2-2, with D unclear. CDR1 and CDR2 from the germline V gene are MGHRA and YSYEKL. The CDR3 has 15 amino acids. Trimming left V 1 base short and J 1 base short, with 7 bases between. The CDR3 sequence is CASSQVKGNTGELFF. CDR3 DNA: TGCGCCAGCAGCCAAGTTAAGGGGAACACCGGGGAGCTGTTTTTT.

The rearrangement links TRBV2 to TRBJ2-7; a possible D gene is TRBD2 (7 bases). V gave up 5 bases and J gave up 3 bases, with 14 bases separating them. Germline values: CDR1 SNHLY, CDR2 FYNNEI. The length of the CDR3 is 14 residues. The CDR3 coding sequence is TGTGCCAGCAGTCGCCGGGGGGCGAACTACGAGCAGTACTTC. This codes for CASSRRGANYEQYF. Variable domain in full (rest from reference TRBV2 and TRBJ2-7): EPEVTQTPSHQVTQMGQEVILRCVPISNHLYFYWYRQILGQKVEFLVSFYNNEISEKSEIFDDQFSVERPDGSNFTLKIRSTKLEDSAMYFCASSRRGANYEQYFGPGTRLTVT.

This chain uses TRBV5-1 with TRBJ2-1, with 13 nucleotides matching TRBD2. Germline assignment: CDR1 SGHRS and CDR2 YFSETQ. This CDR3 is 19 amino acids long. The trim removed 4 bases at V and 2 bases at J, leaving 12 bases unmatched. The CDR3, as DNA: TGCGCCAGCAGCGGGGGACTAGCGGGAACCAAAATCACCTACAATGAGCAGTTCTTC. Translating gives CASSGGLAGTKITYNEQFF.

The V and J genes are TRBV5-1 and TRBJ1-5; D is perhaps TRBD1 (5 bases). CDR1 is SGHRS and CDR2 is YFSETQ in the germline V gene. The CDR3 has 15 amino acids. Between the trimmed V and J ends, which lost 0 bases and 2 bases, there was a span of 9 bases. The CDR3 region is CASSLETGRNQPQHF. CDR3 sequence (DNA): TGCGCCAGCAGCTTGGAAACAGGACGCAATCAGCCCCAGCATTTT.

This chain joins TRBV7-9 and TRBJ1-1; no definite D call. The germline V gene has CDR1 SEHNR and CDR2 FQNEAQ (reference sequence). Deletions cut 0 bases from V and 7 bases from J, with 21 bases between. This CDR3 has 17 amino acids. Here the CDR3 reads CASSLAVAPFESGEAFF. CDR3 in DNA: TGTGCCAGCAGCTTAGCGGTGGCCCCTTTTGAGAGCGGTGAAGCTTTCTTT. Looking up the rest from reference TRBV7-9 and TRBJ1-1 gives the full variable domain: DTGVSQNPRHKITKRGQNVTFRCDPISEHNRLYWYRQTLGQGPEFLTYFQNEAQLEKSRLLSDRFSAERPKGSFSTLEIQRTEQGDSAMYLCASSLAVAPFESGEAFFGQGTRLTVV.

This clone has a single count. The chain joins TRBV6-5 to TRBJ2-7; D not resolved. V lost 4 bases and J 3 bases, leaving 13 bases between the germline ends. This CDR3 has 14 amino acids. Per germline, CDR1 MNHEY and CDR2 SVGAGI. CDR3 nucleotide sequence: TGTGCCAGCAGTTCTGTAAGTAACGGCTACGAGCAGTACTTC. Amino acid sequence: CASSSVSNGYEQYF.

The rearrangement uses TRBV28 and TRBJ2-7; no clear D gene. Trimming removed 4 bases at V and 4 bases at J, with 17 bases between. Germline lookup yields CDR1 MDHEN and CDR2 SYDVKM. The CDR3 has 15 amino acids. The CDR3 spells CASSSGPPKGYEQYF. The CDR3 nucleotides read TGTGCCAGCAGTTCCGGGCCCCCGAAGGGTTACGAGCAGTACTTC.

CDR3 region: CASADSRRSGNTIYF. The CDR3 DNA sequence: TGTGCCAGCGCGGACAGTAGACGCTCTGGAAACACCATATATTTT. The rearrangement joins TRBV6-1 to TRBJ1-3, with TRBD1 as a possible D gene (6 bases). CDR1 MNHNS and CDR2 SASEGT come from the germline V gene. Trimming took 8 bases from V and 0 from J, leaving 14 bases between them. This CDR3 has 15 residues.

The table lists this clone with a few counts. This rearrangement joins TRBV28 to TRBJ2-6; D is uncertain. CDR3 length equals 16 residues. V was trimmed by 6 bases and J by 4 bases, leaving 16 bases between them. The germline CDR1 and CDR2 sequences are MDHEN and SYDVKM. The CDR3 loop is CASSPPGPSGANVLTF. The CDR3 nucleotides are TGTGCCAGCAGCCCCCCTGGACCCTCCGGGGCCAACGTCCTGACTTTC. The full variable domain, its missing parts supplied by reference TRBV28 and TRBJ2-6, is DVKVTQSSRYLVKRTGEKVFLECVQDMDHENMFWYRQDPGLGLRLIYFSYDVKMKEKGDIPEGYSVSREKKERFSLILESASTNQTSMYLCASSPPGPSGANVLTFGAGSRLTVL.